The TCR beta chain under discussion was sequenced for a study of blood T cell repertoires in COVID-19. At the level of the study: There were acute and convalescent COVID-19 samples, and they came from the United States, Italy and Spain.

How the authors handled the data: Reference gene primer amplification gave estimated nucleated cell counts. The repertoire was sequenced with immunoSEQ multiplex PCR; TCRdb's copy has only in-frame clones and lacks some. From that table come the V and J calls and clone size; the DNA was used to work out D and trimming. The table lists roughly 390,000 clones, approximately 81% of them singletons. This CDR3 contains 14 residues. The V gene end was trimmed by 4 bases and the J gene end by 7 bases; junction bases not matched to a gene: 12. Germline V CDR1 and CDR2: SQVTM, ANQGSEA. The source of this sequence is a woman in her late teens or twenties with acute or convalescent COVID-19. Sequencing was performed on peripheral blood. The rearrangement links TRBV29-1 to TRBJ1-1; 7 bases match TRBD1. The CDR3 spells CSVGGQMVRGEAFF. The CDR3 DNA reads TGCAGCGTTGGGGGACAGATGGTTAGGGGTGAAGCTTTCTTT.